A selection of T cell receptor beta chains follows, all from one sample in a study of T-cell memory formation after mild COVID-19. One entry per CDR3 protein, called by TCRdb with MiXCR from the 5' RACE reads. The sample includes 250,000 or so distinct CDR3 sequences, over 15% of them seen just once. Sample: PBMCs or a T cell subset sorted from them (not recorded which). The receptors stem from a man aged 18 to 29 who had mild COVID-19 (a few samples of this study predate the infection). Cell type and time point are not known. The CDR3 runs from the conserved cysteine through the conserved F or W. Fields, in order: J gene, V gene, CDR3 length, D gene, clone size, CDR3 protein, CDR3 DNA. The D gene is left open where the match is weak. Expanded clones get a size class; other rows say once, few or many, or leave the size out.

j_gene: TRBJ1-2
v_gene: TRBV12-3/TRBV12-4
len: 14
d_gene: TRBD1
abundance: .
CDR3aa: CASSPDRGYGGYTF
CDR3nt: TGTGCCAGCAGCCCCGACAGGGGGTATGGTGGCTACACCTTC

j_gene: TRBJ2-1
v_gene: TRBV28
len: 15
d_gene: .
abundance: few
CDR3aa: CASSLFGLNAHEQFF
CDR3nt: TGTGCCAGCAGTTTATTCGGACTAAACGCCCATGAGCAGTTCTTC

j_gene: TRBJ2-3
v_gene: TRBV29-1
len: 12
d_gene: .
abundance: .
CDR3aa: CSGDLGTDTQYF
CDR3nt: TGCAGCGGGGATTTGGGAACAGATACGCAGTATTTT

j_gene: TRBJ1-1
v_gene: TRBV5-1
len: 13
d_gene: TRBD1
abundance: .
CDR3aa: CASRTGEGTEAFF
CDR3nt: TGCGCCAGTCGGACAGGGGAGGGCACTGAAGCTTTCTTT

j_gene: TRBJ1-4
v_gene: TRBV6-6
len: 17
d_gene: .
abundance: .
CDR3aa: CASSRPHSRVEGEKLFF
CDR3nt: TGTGCCAGCAGCCGACCCCACTCCCGGGTTGAGGGGGAAAAACTGTTTTTT

j_gene: TRBJ2-4
v_gene: TRBV5-1
len: 14
d_gene: .
abundance: few
CDR3aa: CASSPDPAKNIQYF
CDR3nt: TGCGCCAGCAGCCCGGACCCAGCCAAAAACATTCAGTACTTC

j_gene: TRBJ2-5
v_gene: TRBV28
len: 13
d_gene: .
abundance: .
CDR3aa: CASRPYHRETQYF
CDR3nt: TGTGCCAGCAGGCCATACCACAGGGAGACCCAGTACTTC

j_gene: TRBJ1-5
v_gene: TRBV6-5
len: 15
d_gene: .
abundance: .
CDR3aa: CASSYSGLTDQPQHF
CDR3nt: TGTGCCAGCAGTTACTCGGGGTTGACAGACCAGCCCCAGCATTTT

j_gene: TRBJ2-3
v_gene: TRBV5-1
len: 14
d_gene: .
abundance: .
CDR3aa: CASSLTDLTDTQYF
CDR3nt: TGCGCCAGCAGTTTGACGGACCTCACAGATACGCAGTATTTT

j_gene: TRBJ1-2
v_gene: TRBV10-3
len: 16
d_gene: .
abundance: .
CDR3aa: CAISATPGLLNYGYTF
CDR3nt: TGTGCCATCAGTGCTACTCCGGGACTGTTAAACTATGGCTACACCTTC

j_gene: TRBJ1-4
v_gene: TRBV3-1
len: 13
d_gene: .
abundance: .
CDR3aa: CASSPRWGEKLFF
CDR3nt: TGTGCCAGCAGCCCCCGGTGGGGTGAAAAACTGTTTTTT

j_gene: TRBJ1-3
v_gene: TRBV6-6
len: 13
d_gene: .
abundance: many
CDR3aa: CASIQQSGNTIYF
CDR3nt: TGTGCCAGCATCCAACAATCTGGAAACACCATATATTTT

j_gene: TRBJ1-3
v_gene: TRBV7-6
len: 17
d_gene: .
abundance: .
CDR3aa: CASSWTAFREGGNTIYF
CDR3nt: TGTGCCAGCAGCTGGACAGCGTTTCGTGAGGGTGGAAACACCATATATTTT

j_gene: TRBJ2-7
v_gene: TRBV5-1
len: 15
d_gene: TRBD1
abundance: .
CDR3aa: CASSSGTGVSYEQYF
CDR3nt: TGCGCCAGCAGCTCCGGGACAGGGGTCTCCTACGAGCAGTACTTC

j_gene: TRBJ2-3
v_gene: TRBV4-1
len: 15
d_gene: .
abundance: few
CDR3aa: CASSPSWSLTDTQYF
CDR3nt: TGCGCCAGCAGCCCATCCTGGTCCCTCACAGATACGCAGTATTTT

j_gene: TRBJ2-3
v_gene: TRBV27
len: 12
d_gene: .
abundance: .
CDR3aa: CAEPGRPDTQYF
CDR3nt: TGTGCCGAACCGGGCCGGCCCGATACGCAGTATTTT

j_gene: TRBJ2-1
v_gene: TRBV7-2
len: 15
d_gene: TRBD1
abundance: few
CDR3aa: CASSISRDSYNEQFF
CDR3nt: TGTGCCAGCAGCATCAGCCGGGACAGCTACAATGAGCAGTTCTTC

j_gene: TRBJ2-1
v_gene: TRBV6-5
len: 16
d_gene: .
abundance: .
CDR3aa: CASSRRQRRSYNEQFF
CDR3nt: TGTGCCAGCAGCCGCCGCCAGCGGCGCTCCTACAATGAGCAGTTCTTC

j_gene: TRBJ2-3
v_gene: TRBV29-1
len: 13
d_gene: .
abundance: .
CDR3aa: CSVGRGGTDTQYF
CDR3nt: TGCAGCGTTGGAAGGGGGGGAACAGATACGCAGTATTTT

j_gene: TRBJ1-1
v_gene: TRBV20-1
len: 13
d_gene: TRBD1
abundance: .
CDR3aa: CSVGSGGRTEAFF
CDR3nt: TGCAGTGTGGGGTCAGGGGGCAGGACTGAAGCTTTCTTT

j_gene: TRBJ1-6
v_gene: TRBV20-1
len: 14
d_gene: TRBD1
abundance: .
CDR3aa: CSARETGRSSPLHF
CDR3nt: TGCAGTGCTAGGGAGACAGGGAGAAGTTCACCCCTCCACTTT

j_gene: TRBJ2-5
v_gene: TRBV7-2
len: 15
d_gene: .
abundance: many
CDR3aa: CASSFQGSVEETQYF
CDR3nt: TGTGCCAGCAGCTTTCAGGGCAGCGTCGAAGAGACCCAGTACTTC

j_gene: TRBJ2-2
v_gene: TRBV24-1
len: 15
d_gene: .
abundance: many
CDR3aa: CATSDRTEPTGELFF
CDR3nt: TGTGCCACCAGTGATAGGACCGAACCCACCGGGGAGCTGTTTTTT

j_gene: TRBJ1-5
v_gene: TRBV12-3/TRBV12-4
len: 13
d_gene: .
abundance: .
CDR3aa: CASSGAWNQPQHF
CDR3nt: TGTGCCAGCAGCGGGGCGTGGAATCAGCCCCAGCATTTT

j_gene: TRBJ1-2
v_gene: TRBV4-2
len: 15
d_gene: TRBD1
abundance: few
CDR3aa: CASSQERTGLSGYTF
CDR3nt: TGTGCCAGCAGCCAAGAAAGGACAGGGCTTAGTGGCTACACCTTC

j_gene: TRBJ2-5
v_gene: TRBV7-6
len: 15
d_gene: TRBD2
abundance: once
CDR3aa: CASSPGLAVTETQYF
CDR3nt: TGTGCCAGCAGCCCGGGACTAGCGGTGACAGAGACCCAGTACTTC

j_gene: TRBJ2-7
v_gene: TRBV6-1
len: 12
d_gene: .
abundance: .
CDR3aa: CATRVVDYEQYF
CDR3nt: TGTGCCACCCGTGTGGTAGACTACGAGCAGTACTTC

j_gene: TRBJ1-2
v_gene: TRBV12-3/TRBV12-4
len: 13
d_gene: TRBD1
abundance: .
CDR3aa: CASSWDRGFGYTF
CDR3nt: TGTGCCAGCAGCTGGGACAGGGGGTTTGGCTACACCTTC

j_gene: TRBJ1-1
v_gene: TRBV5-1
len: 14
d_gene: .
abundance: .
CDR3aa: CASSLISVNTEAFF
CDR3nt: TGCGCCAGCAGCTTGATATCCGTAAACACTGAAGCTTTCTTT

j_gene: TRBJ2-1
v_gene: TRBV29-1
len: 13
d_gene: TRBD1
abundance: .
CDR3aa: CSAWDRGSEEQFF
CDR3nt: TGCAGCGCCTGGGACAGGGGCTCGGAGGAGCAGTTCTTC

j_gene: TRBJ1-1
v_gene: TRBV7-9
len: 14
d_gene: TRBD1
abundance: .
CDR3aa: CASSWTGGLTEAFF
CDR3nt: TGTGCCAGCAGCTGGACAGGGGGTTTGACTGAAGCTTTCTTT

j_gene: TRBJ2-5
v_gene: TRBV4-3
len: 15
d_gene: .
abundance: few
CDR3aa: CASSPRLAGQETQYF
CDR3nt: TGCGCCAGCAGCCCCCGCTTGGCGGGACAAGAGACCCAGTACTTC

j_gene: TRBJ2-1
v_gene: TRBV27
len: 14
d_gene: .
abundance: .
CDR3aa: CASSNRDAHNEQFF
CDR3nt: TGTGCCAGCAGCAACCGGGACGCCCACAATGAGCAGTTCTTC